This TCR beta chain derives from a study of T-cell reconstitution after alpha-beta-depleted transplantation in children. TCRbeta library construction was performed incorporating unique molecular identifiers. TCRdb itself ran the PCR reads through MiXCR, one entry per CDR3 protein. The table has roughly 350,000 distinct CDR3 sequences, 15% to 20% seen once; the top ten hold approximately 38%. Germline CDR1 reads MNHEY; CDR2 reads SVGEGT. The length of the CDR3 is 20 residues. V trimming: 7 bases; J trimming: 5 bases; junction bases outside the gene matches: 23. General study results and limits: Newly generated T cells supplied most T-cell counts and diversity one year post-transplant. There were reportedly several hundred expanded graft clones from which alpha-beta T cells came about two months after transplant.

This clonotype was observed a few times. Its antigen is unknown. The chain links TRBV6-2 or TRBV6-3 to TRBJ2-6, with TRBD1 matching 7 bases. This TCR was recovered from a male patient between 2 and 10 years old who had a stem cell transplant for acute lymphoblastic leukemia, so the T cells may come from the graft donor. Source: PBMCs, mostly from graft donor cells, taken 360 days after TCRalphabeta/CD19-depleted stem cell transplant. CDR3 nucleotide sequence: TGTGCCAGCACCGACGAAATTAACCGGGACAGCGCCCACCGGGCCAACGTCCTGACTTTC. Translated, it gives CASTDEINRDSAHRANVLTF.